What follows describes a single T cell receptor (beta chain). This clonotype was picked up many times. The target of this receptor is not known. No clone much larger than this one lies a single base away; base qualities are absent. Germline trimming: 4 bases from V, 3 bases from J; junction bases outside gene matches: 5. The CDR3 covers 15 residues, taking in both the cysteine and the phenylalanine. CDR3 DNA is the only sequence kept; it has 45 bases, read in frame from the first base. The CDR1 and CDR2 encoded by the germline V gene are SNHLY and FYNNEI. This sample is part of a study of CD8+CD57+ T cells in acquired aplastic anemia (dated by TCRdb to 2016 to 2019). Looking at the study overall: DNA extracted from sorted CD4+ and CD8+ cells had a mean of about 3.2 ug, with a range of about 0.18 to 27.4 ug. CD8+CD57+ expansion was defined as frequency above the mean frequency observed in healthy subjects.

TCR beta VDJ combination and CDR3 sequence profiling used genomic DNA as the template. An Illumina HiSeq 2000 was used for TCR repertoire sequencing. The paper's data handling went like this. TRBV/TRBJ rearrangement plots, CDR3 size and DJ length profiles, and Simpson's diversity index were used to evaluate the repertoires. Whichever DNA sequence was most abundant in the deep sequencing data was defined as the immunodominant clone. CDR3 amino acid sequences were checked for sharing across subjects and were also compared against the VDJdb database and published repertoires. TCRdb redid the processing of the public reads, applying fastp at Q25 and MiXCR, and retained in-frame beta chains. A single entry per CDR3 protein holds the most common genes and DNA from its merged rows. These V and J calls rely on TCRdb rather than the paper's analysis. This sample gives around 200,000 distinct CDR3 sequences in total; around 50% of them show up just once. Over 10% of the sample rests with the top ten.

Beyond this particular receptor, the publication reports: Fewer than 35 CD8+ CDR3 sequences were found to be shared between patients and controls, but these sequences appeared to be highly expressed in patients and within the immunodominant clones of the patients. No significant difference in CD8+ Simpson's diversity was found between patients and healthy controls (P=0.060).

The patients picked for sequencing were ones in whom flow cytometry had shown an expansion of CD8+CD57+ cells. Every patient had severe acquired aplastic anemia, diagnosed using the International Study of Aplastic Anemia and Agranulocytosis and Camitta criteria. Patients had received no therapy at the time of blood sampling. In this study, sorted CD4+ and CD8+ T cells from the blood of healthy subjects and of severe aplastic anemia patients had their TCR repertoires deep-sequenced. Patients were enrolled under clinicaltrials.gov protocols 00001620, 01623167, 00001397, 00071045, 00081523 and 00961064 in the USA. Ficoll-Paque density gradient centrifugation was used to isolate peripheral blood mononuclear cells. Before DNA was extracted, CD4+ and CD8+ T cells were sorted using either FACS or magnetic beads.

This clonotype was sampled from a human donor with aplastic anemia. This chain is built from TRBV2 and TRBJ1-4; 7 middle bases align to TRBD1. Sequenced material: sorted CD4+, CD8+, or CD8+CD57+ T cells (not recorded which) from PBMCs. This receptor carries the CDR3 CASSGDRVPNEKLFF. The nucleotides are TGTGCCAGCAGTGGTGACAGGGTCCCTAATGAAAAACTGTTTTTT.